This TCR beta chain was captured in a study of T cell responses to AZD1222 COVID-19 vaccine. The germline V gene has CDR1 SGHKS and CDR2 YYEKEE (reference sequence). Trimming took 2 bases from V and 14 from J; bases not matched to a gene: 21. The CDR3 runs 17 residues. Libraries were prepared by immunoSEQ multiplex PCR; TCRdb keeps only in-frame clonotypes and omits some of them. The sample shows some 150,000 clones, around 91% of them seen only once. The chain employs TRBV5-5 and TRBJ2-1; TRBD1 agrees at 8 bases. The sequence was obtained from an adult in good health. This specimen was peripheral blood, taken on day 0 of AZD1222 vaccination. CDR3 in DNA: TGTGCCAGCAGCTTAGAGGCTGCCACAGGGGGAGTTCTTTCGGAGTTCTTC. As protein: CASSLEAATGGVLSEFF.